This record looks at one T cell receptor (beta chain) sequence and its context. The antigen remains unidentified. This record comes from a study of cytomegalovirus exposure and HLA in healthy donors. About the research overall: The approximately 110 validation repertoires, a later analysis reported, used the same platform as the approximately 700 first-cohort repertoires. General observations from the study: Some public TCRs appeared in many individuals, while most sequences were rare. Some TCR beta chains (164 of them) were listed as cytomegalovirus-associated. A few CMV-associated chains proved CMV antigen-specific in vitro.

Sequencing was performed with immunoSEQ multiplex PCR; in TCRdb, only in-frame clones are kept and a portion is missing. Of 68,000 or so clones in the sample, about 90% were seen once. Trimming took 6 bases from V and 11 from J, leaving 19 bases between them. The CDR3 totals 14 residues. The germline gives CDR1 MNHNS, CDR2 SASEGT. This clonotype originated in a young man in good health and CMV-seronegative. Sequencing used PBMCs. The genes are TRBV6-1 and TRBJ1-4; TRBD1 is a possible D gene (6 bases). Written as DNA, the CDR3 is TGTGCCAGCAGGGGGGACACCCAACTAGGGAAACTGTTTTTT. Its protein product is CASRGDTQLGKLFF.